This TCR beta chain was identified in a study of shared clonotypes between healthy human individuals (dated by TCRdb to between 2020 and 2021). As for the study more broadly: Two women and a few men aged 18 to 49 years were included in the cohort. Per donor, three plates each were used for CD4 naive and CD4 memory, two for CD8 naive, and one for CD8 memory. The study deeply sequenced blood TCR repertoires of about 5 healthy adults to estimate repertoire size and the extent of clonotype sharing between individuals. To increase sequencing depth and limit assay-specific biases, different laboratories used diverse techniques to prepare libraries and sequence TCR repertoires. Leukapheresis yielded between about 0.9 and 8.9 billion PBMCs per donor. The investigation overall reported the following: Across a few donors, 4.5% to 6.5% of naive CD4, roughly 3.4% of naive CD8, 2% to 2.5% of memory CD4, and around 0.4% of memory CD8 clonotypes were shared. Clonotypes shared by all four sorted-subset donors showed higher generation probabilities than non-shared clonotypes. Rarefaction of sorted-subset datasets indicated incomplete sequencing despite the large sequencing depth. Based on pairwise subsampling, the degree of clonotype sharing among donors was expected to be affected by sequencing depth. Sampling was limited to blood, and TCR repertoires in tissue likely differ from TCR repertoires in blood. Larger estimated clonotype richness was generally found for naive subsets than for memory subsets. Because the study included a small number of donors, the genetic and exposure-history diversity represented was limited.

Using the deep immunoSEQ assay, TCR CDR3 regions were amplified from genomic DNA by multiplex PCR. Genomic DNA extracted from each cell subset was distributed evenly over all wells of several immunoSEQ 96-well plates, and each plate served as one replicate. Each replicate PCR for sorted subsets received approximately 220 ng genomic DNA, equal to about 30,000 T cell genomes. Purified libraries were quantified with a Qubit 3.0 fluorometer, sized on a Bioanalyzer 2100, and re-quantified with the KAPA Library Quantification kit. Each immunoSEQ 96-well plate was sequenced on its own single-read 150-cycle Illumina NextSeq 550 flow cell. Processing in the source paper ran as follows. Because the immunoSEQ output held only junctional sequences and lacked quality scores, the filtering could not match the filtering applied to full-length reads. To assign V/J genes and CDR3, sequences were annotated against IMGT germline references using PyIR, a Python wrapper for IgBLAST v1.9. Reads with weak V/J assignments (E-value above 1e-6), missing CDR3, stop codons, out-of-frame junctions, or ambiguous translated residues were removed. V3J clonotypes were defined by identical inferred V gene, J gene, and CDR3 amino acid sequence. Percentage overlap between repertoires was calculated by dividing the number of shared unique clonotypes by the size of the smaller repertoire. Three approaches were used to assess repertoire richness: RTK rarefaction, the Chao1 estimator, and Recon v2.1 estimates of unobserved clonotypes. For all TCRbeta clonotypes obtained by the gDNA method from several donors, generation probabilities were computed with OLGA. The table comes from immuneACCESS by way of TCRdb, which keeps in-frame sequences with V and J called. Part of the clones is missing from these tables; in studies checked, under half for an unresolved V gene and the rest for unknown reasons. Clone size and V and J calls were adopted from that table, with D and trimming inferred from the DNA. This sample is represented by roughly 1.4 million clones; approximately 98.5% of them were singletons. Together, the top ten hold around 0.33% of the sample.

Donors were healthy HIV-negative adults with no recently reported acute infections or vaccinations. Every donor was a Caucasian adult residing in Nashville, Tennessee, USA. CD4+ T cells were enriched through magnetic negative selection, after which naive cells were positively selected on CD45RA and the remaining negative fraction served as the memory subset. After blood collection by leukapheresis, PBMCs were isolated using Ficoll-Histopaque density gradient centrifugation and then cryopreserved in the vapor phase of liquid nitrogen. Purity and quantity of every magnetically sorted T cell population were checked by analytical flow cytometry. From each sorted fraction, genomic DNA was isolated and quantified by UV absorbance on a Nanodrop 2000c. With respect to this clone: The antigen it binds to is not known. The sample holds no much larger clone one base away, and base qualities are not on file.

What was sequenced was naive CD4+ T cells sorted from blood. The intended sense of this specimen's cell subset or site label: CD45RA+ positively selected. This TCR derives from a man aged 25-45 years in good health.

The CDR3 corresponds to CASSERNYGYTF. At the DNA level, the sequence is TGCGCCAGCAGTGAACGGAACTATGGCTACACCTTC. The sequence links TRBV10-2 to TRBJ1-2; no D gene can be assigned with confidence. V is clipped by 3 bases and J by 2 bases, and the sequence between their germline boundaries is 4 bases long. The germline V gene specifies WSHSY as CDR1 and SAAADI as CDR2. From the cysteine through the phenylalanine, the CDR3 covers 12 amino acids. The CDR3 DNA has 36 bases and is translated from base 1.